Listed below are T cell receptor beta chains from one sample, sequenced in a study of radiation and T cells in renal cell carcinoma. Sequenced by immunoSEQ multiplex PCR; TCRdb stores in-frame clones only, minus some. Altogether around 100,000 clones are present, 65% to 90% being singletons, with the ten largest covering approximately 7.3%. The sequenced sample was blood, obtained from a patient whose treatment included radiotherapy and nephrectomy. These receptors were taken from a man between 60 and 70 years old with renal cell carcinoma. Each CDR3 is given with its conserved first and last residue.

J: TRBJ1-5
V: TRBV19
CDR3: CASSNPARGGEQPQHF

J: TRBJ2-6
V: TRBV28
CDR3: CASSPRQSSGANVLTF

J: TRBJ1-4
V: TRBV5-5
CDR3: CASSSSPRTTNEKLFF

J: TRBJ1-1
V: TRBV5-1
CDR3: CASSWTGVHTEAFF

J: TRBJ2-1
V: TRBV15
CDR3: CATRDNEQFF

J: TRBJ2-3
V: TRBV5-6
CDR3: CASSLGPGGTDTQYF

J: TRBJ2-5
V: TRBV4-2
CDR3: CASSQGTSGQETQYF

J: TRBJ1-2
V: TRBV27
CDR3: CASSLQDRGFDGYTF

J: TRBJ1-2
V: TRBV7-3
CDR3: CASSLEGSDYGYTF

J: TRBJ2-7
V: TRBV5-1
CDR3: CASSLGGGGYEQYF

J: TRBJ2-7
V: TRBV2
CDR3: CASRGTDYEQYF

J: TRBJ1-1
V: TRBV7-7
CDR3: CASSLVEGTEAFF

J: TRBJ2-1
V: TRBV5-1
CDR3: CASSPSRAPRGNEQFF

J: TRBJ1-1
V: TRBV6-1
CDR3: CATLVGAMVNTEAFF

J: TRBJ2-5
V: TRBV5-1
CDR3: CASSRSGRPGETQYF

J: TRBJ1-5
V: TRBV5-8
CDR3: CASSGGLHNQPQHF

J: TRBJ1-2
V: TRBV19
CDR3: CASSLILDRAEGYTF

J: TRBJ1-4
V: TRBV27
CDR3: CASRGTAEKLFF

J: TRBJ1-2
V: TRBV2
CDR3: CASSEREWNYGYTF

J: TRBJ2-4
V: TRBV4-1
CDR3: CASSQGVNGDIQYF

J: TRBJ2-7
V: TRBV15
CDR3: CATSRELRVTYEQYF

J: TRBJ2-1
V: TRBV11-2
CDR3: CASRKLGRDEQFF

J: TRBJ2-5
V: TRBV18
CDR3: CASSLAPTGAETQYF

J: TRBJ2-4
V: TRBV5-4
CDR3: CASSSQGARNIQYF

J: TRBJ1-2
V: TRBV28
CDR3: CASSLATGNNYGYTF

J: TRBJ2-6
V: TRBV28
CDR3: CASTLALSGANVLTF

J: TRBJ2-1
V: TRBV5-4
CDR3: CASRGTSPSYNEQFF

J: TRBJ2-2
V: TRBV7-8
CDR3: CASSLKLTGELFF

J: TRBJ1-2
V: TRBV30
CDR3: CAWRGQGSYGYTF

J: TRBJ2-7
V: TRBV7-2
CDR3: CASSSPQGGLNYEQYF

J: TRBJ2-7
V: TRBV27
CDR3: CASSLGSTYEQYF

J: TRBJ2-3
V: TRBV25-1
CDR3: CASSGTGDPGRSDTQYF

J: TRBJ1-1
V: TRBV10-1
CDR3: CASSELRGSTEAFF

J: TRBJ1-5
V: TRBV28
CDR3: CASSSPLTTGKPQHF

J: TRBJ2-7
V: TRBV28
CDR3: CASSDRQGRYEQYF

J: TRBJ1-1
V: TRBV10-2
CDR3: CASSETNTSTAEAFF

J: TRBJ1-2
V: TRBV7-9
CDR3: CASSRVEYGYTF

J: TRBJ1-2
V: TRBV4-1
CDR3: CASSQDPGQTYGYTF

J: TRBJ2-5
V: TRBV28
CDR3: CASSLWTGKTETQYF

J: TRBJ2-6
V: TRBV10-3
CDR3: CAISRSAGGAGGANVLTF

J: TRBJ2-1
V: TRBV5-4
CDR3: CASSLRENRLLDNEQFF

J: TRBJ2-7
V: TRBV5-6
CDR3: CASSFNWVNPSEQYF

J: TRBJ2-1
V: TRBV19
CDR3: CASSIRQGAGINEQFF

J: TRBJ2-3
V: TRBV19
CDR3: CASSRTSGRDTQYF

J: TRBJ2-1
V: TRBV5-6
CDR3: CASSLVVDNEQFF

J: TRBJ1-2
V: TRBV5-4
CDR3: CASSSSTGVYGYTF

J: TRBJ1-5
V: TRBV5-1
CDR3: CASSVDANQPQHF

J: TRBJ2-1
V: TRBV5-5
CDR3: CASSPRDPGTGFYNEQFF

J: TRBJ2-1
V: TRBV6-5
CDR3: CASEAAGGVYNEQFF

J: TRBJ2-1
V: TRBV9
CDR3: CASSSLRGEQFF

J: TRBJ2-7
V: TRBV28
CDR3: CASIAGGSYEQYF

J: TRBJ2-5
V: TRBV5-6
CDR3: CASSIDRGGETQYF

J: TRBJ2-1
V: TRBV7-3
CDR3: CASSLGLAVLNEQFF

J: TRBJ1-4
V: TRBV28
CDR3: CASWTEPEKLFF

J: TRBJ2-1
V: TRBV29-1
CDR3: CSVEEGRKGFF

J: TRBJ2-2
V: TRBV6-1
CDR3: CASTLTVTGELFF

J: TRBJ2-7
V: TRBV27
CDR3: CASSLQGFHEQYF

J: TRBJ1-1
V: TRBV14
CDR3: CASSQLTGTVNTEAFF